This passage covers 16 T cell receptor beta chains from one sample sequenced in a study of T cell responses to AZD1222 COVID-19 vaccine. Generated by immunoSEQ multiplex PCR, the TCRdb table keeps only in-frame clones and is missing some. The sample lists roughly 76,000 clones, around nine tenths occurring once. The sequencing used peripheral blood, collected on day 0 of AZD1222 vaccination. Receptors originate from an adult in good health.

The chain combines TRBV6-6 with TRBJ1-2; TRBD1 agrees at 8 bases. V lost 6 bases to trimming and J lost 0 bases; unmatched junction nucleotides: 3. The CDR3 runs 14 residues. Per the germline V gene, CDR1 is MNHNY and CDR2 is SVGAGI (reference sequence). The CDR3 here is CASRGQGANYGYTF. The DNA of the CDR3 is TGTGCCAGCAGAGGACAGGGTGCTAACTATGGCTACACCTTC.

This clone has more than one count but fewer than ten. The chain employs TRBV18 and TRBJ2-7; 10 positions match TRBD2. The V segment lost 2 bases and the J segment 2 bases; nucleotides outside the gene matches: 0. CDR1 and CDR2 from the germline V gene are KGHSH and LQKENI. This CDR3 spans 14 amino acids. CDR3 sequence: CASSPGTSAYEQYF. The CDR3 DNA sequence: TGTGCCAGCTCACCAGGGACTAGCGCCTACGAGCAGTACTTC. Complete variable domain (other parts from reference TRBV18 and TRBJ2-7): NAGVMQNPRHLVRRRGQEARLRCSPMKGHSHVYWYRQLPEEGLKFMVYLQKENIIDESGMPKERFSAEFPKEGPSILRIQQVVRGDSAAYFCASSPGTSAYEQYFGPGTRLTVT.

V is TRBV28 and J is TRBJ2-7; no definite D call. Trimming removed 6 bases from V and 1 base from J, with 13 bases in between. Germline V gene sequence: CDR1 MDHEN, CDR2 SYDVKM. The CDR3 covers 14 residues. The CDR3 DNA is TGTGCCAGCAGACGGTTGGGCAGATCCTACGAGCAGTACTTC. This codes for CASRRLGRSYEQYF.

J is TRBJ2-2 and V is TRBV6-5; a possible D gene is TRBD1 (5 bases). This CDR3 spans 14 amino acids. In germline, CDR1 is MNHEY, CDR2 SVGAGI. V was pared by 10 bases and J by 1 base, with 13 bases between. The CDR3 protein is CATLTALNTGELFF. The CDR3 nucleotides read TGTGCCACCTTGACAGCTTTGAACACCGGGGAGCTGTTTTTT.

This clone has just a few counts. The J gene is TRBJ2-6, the V gene TRBV10-3; D is ambiguous. The CDR3 loop spans 16 amino acids. The germline V gene encodes CDR1 ENHRY and CDR2 SYGVKD. V was shortened by 3 bases and J by 4 bases, with 13 bases between the two germline ends. CDR3 in amino acids: CAISDYSTAGANVLTF. CDR3 DNA sequence: TGTGCCATCAGTGATTATTCGACTGCCGGGGCCAACGTCCTGACTTTC.

This clone was found once. The V call is TRBV4-1, the J call TRBJ1-6; maybe TRBD1 (6 bases). Deletions cut 5 bases from V and 9 bases from J, with 23 bases between. Germline V lookup: CDR1 MGHRA, CDR2 YSYEKL. This CDR3 region has 17 residues. The CDR3 spells CASSIGQSIGATSPLHF. The CDR3 DNA reads TGCGCCAGCAGCATTGGACAGTCGATAGGAGCAACTTCACCCCTCCACTTT.

The V call is TRBV30, the J call TRBJ2-7, with D possibly being TRBD1 or TRBD2 (6 bases each). The CDR3 consists of 11 residues. From germline, CDR1 is GTSNPN and CDR2 SVGIG (reference sequence). The ends were cut back, 6 bases at V and 9 bases at J, with 15 bases in the middle. For the CDR3, the DNA is TGTGCCTGTAATAGGGGGGACTGGCAGTACTTC. Translation: CACNRGDWQYF. Full variable domain (missing parts from reference TRBV30 and TRBJ2-7): SQTIHQWPATLVQPVGSPLSLECTVEGTSNPNLYWYRQAAGRGLQLLFYSVGIGQISSEVPQNLSASRPQDRQFILSSKKLLLSDSGFYLCACNRGDWQYFGPGTRLTVT.

The rearrangement joins TRBV28 to TRBJ1-6; D may be TRBD1 (5 bases). The CDR3 sequence is 14 residues long. Trimming shortened V by 4 bases and J by 4 bases, and 8 bases separated the two germline ends. Germline CDR1 and CDR2: MDHEN and SYDVKM. The CDR3 sequence: CASSSGSYNSPLHF. As DNA, the CDR3 is TGTGCCAGCAGTTCAGGGTCGTATAATTCACCCCTCCACTTT.

J is TRBJ2-1 and V is TRBV25-1, with TRBD1 as a possible D gene (6 bases). Germline CDR1 MGHDK, CDR2 SYGVNS. The V gene lost 5 bases and the J gene lost 6 bases, with 20 bases spanning the gap. This CDR3 region has 16 residues. CDR3 bases: TGTGCCAGCAGTCATCCAGGGGAGCTCGGGGCCAATGAGCAGTTCTTC. It specifies CASSHPGELGANEQFF.

The DNA for the CDR3 is TGTGCCAGCGGCCGAGCCCCAGGGGCCTATGGCTACACCTTC. Its protein product is CASGRAPGAYGYTF. V gene TRBV6-5 combines with J gene TRBJ1-2; D perhaps matches TRBD1 (6 bases). The V end was cut by 8 bases, the J end by 4 bases, with 17 bases between. The germline V gene has CDR1 MNHEY and CDR2 SVGAGI. The CDR3 covers 14 residues.

This sequence joins TRBV27 and TRBJ2-3; TRBD2 matches 7 bases. The CDR3 is made up of 17 amino acids. The germline gives CDR1 MNHEY, CDR2 SMNVEV (reference sequence). The ends lost 3 bases at V and 2 bases at J; junction bases unmatched: 11. In DNA, the CDR3 is TGTGCCAGCAGTTTTCGGGGTCAGAGCGGGGCCACAGATACGCAGTATTTT. It encodes CASSFRGQSGATDTQYF.

The V call is TRBV27, the J call TRBJ2-7; 9 nucleotides agree with TRBD1. V was clipped by 4 bases and J by 6 bases; unmatched bases: 10. Germline assignment: CDR1 MNHEY and CDR2 SMNVEV (reference sequence). The CDR3 extends over 15 amino acids. CDR3 coding DNA: TGTGCCAGCAGTTATCCGGGACAGGGACTACTCGAGCAGTACTTC. It specifies CASSYPGQGLLEQYF.

This sequence joins TRBV19 and TRBJ2-3, with 12 positions matching TRBD2. The CDR3 has 16 amino acids. The junction had 10 bases not matched to a gene; V was cut back by 5 bases and J by 7 bases. Germline V gene sequence: CDR1 LNHDA, CDR2 SQIVND (reference sequence). The CDR3 DNA follows: TGTGCCAGTAGTCGAGGACTAGCGGGAAGGAGGAATACGCAGTATTTT. As protein: CASSRGLAGRRNTQYF.

The rearrangement links TRBV5-1 to TRBJ2-7, with a tentative D call TRBD2 (6 bases). V was trimmed by 0 bases and J by 1 base, leaving 11 bases between them. Looked up from germline, CDR1 is SGHRS and CDR2 is YFSETQ. CDR3 size: 15 residues. CDR3: CASSLGPSESYEQYF. In DNA, the CDR3 is TGCGCCAGCAGCTTGGGTCCTAGCGAATCCTACGAGCAGTACTTC. Full variable domain (rest looked up from reference TRBV5-1 and TRBJ2-7): KAGVTQTPRYLIKTRGQQVTLSCSPISGHRSVSWYQQTPGQGLQFLFEYFSETQRNKGNFPGRFSGRQFSNSRSEMNVSTLELGDSALYLCASSLGPSESYEQYFGPGTRLTVT.

This sequence joins TRBV27 and TRBJ1-5, with D tentatively TRBD1 (5 bases). Germline lookup yields CDR1 MNHEY and CDR2 SMNVEV (reference sequence). V shed 5 bases and J shed 3 bases, with 17 bases lying between them. The CDR3 totals 16 residues. This chain's CDR3 is CASSPSVGTNNQPQHF. Written as DNA, the CDR3 is TGTGCCAGCAGTCCCTCGGTGGGGACCAACAATCAGCCCCAGCATTTT.

J is TRBJ1-1 and V is TRBV27; D might be TRBD1 (6 bases). Germline CDR1 MNHEY, CDR2 SMNVEV (reference sequence). CDR3 length: 16 amino acids. V was trimmed by 1 base and J by 1 base, leaving 13 bases between them. The CDR3 sequence: CASSLWGGQRNTEAFF. The CDR3 DNA sequence: TGTGCCAGCAGTTTATGGGGGGGGCAAAGGAACACTGAAGCTTTCTTT.